This is a list of T cell receptor beta chains from one sample in a study of chemoradiotherapy in HPV16-positive cancers. Here immunoSEQ multiplex PCR was the method, and the copy in TCRdb shows in-frame clones only, minus some. The sample has more than 3,000 clones; approximately 94% are singletons. Sampling was done from a patient who underwent chemoradiotherapy. The receptor source for this set is a human donor with HPV-associated anogenital cancer. Each CDR3 is given with its conserved first and last residue. The order of the fields is clone size, D gene, J gene, V gene, CDR3 DNA, CDR3 protein. D genes are given only for firm matches. Only some rows state a clone size, as once, few, many or a class for expanded clones.

abundance: -
d_gene: -
j_gene: TRBJ2-3
v_gene: TRBV11-2
CDR3nt: TGTGCCAGCAGCTTGGCACTTTACGAAGGTGATACGCAGTATTTT
CDR3aa: CASSLALYEGDTQYF

abundance: once
d_gene: -
j_gene: TRBJ2-3
v_gene: TRBV19
CDR3nt: TGTGCCAGTAGTCCCCGCTCAGGGGCCCTCACAGATACGCAGTATTTT
CDR3aa: CASSPRSGALTDTQYF

abundance: -
d_gene: -
j_gene: TRBJ1-5
v_gene: TRBV27
CDR3nt: TGTGCCAGCAGGACTTATAGCAATCAGCCCCAGCATTTT
CDR3aa: CASRTYSNQPQHF

abundance: -
d_gene: TRBD1
j_gene: TRBJ2-1
v_gene: TRBV2
CDR3nt: TGTGCCAGCCTCTTGCCACAGGGGATCTCCTACAATGAGCAGTTCTTC
CDR3aa: CASLLPQGISYNEQFF

abundance: -
d_gene: TRBD1
j_gene: TRBJ1-5
v_gene: TRBV6-1
CDR3nt: TGTGCCAGCAGCTCGACAGGGAGTCAGCCCCAGCATTTT
CDR3aa: CASSSTGSQPQHF

abundance: -
d_gene: -
j_gene: TRBJ1-1
v_gene: TRBV29-1
CDR3nt: TGCAGCGTTGACTCCCAAGTCGGCACTGAAGCTTTCTTT
CDR3aa: CSVDSQVGTEAFF

abundance: -
d_gene: -
j_gene: TRBJ2-7
v_gene: TRBV5-6
CDR3nt: TGTGCCAGCAGCTTTACGTACGAGCAGTACTTC
CDR3aa: CASSFTYEQYF

abundance: -
d_gene: -
j_gene: TRBJ1-1
v_gene: TRBV4-1
CDR3nt: TGCGCCAGCAGCCCGCGAATGACCGATCTGAACACTGAAGCTTTCTTT
CDR3aa: CASSPRMTDLNTEAFF

abundance: -
d_gene: TRBD2
j_gene: TRBJ2-1
v_gene: TRBV10-3
CDR3nt: TGTGCCATCAGTGACTCGACTAGCGGGGGGAAATACAATGAGCAGTTCTTC
CDR3aa: CAISDSTSGGKYNEQFF

abundance: -
d_gene: -
j_gene: TRBJ2-2
v_gene: TRBV6-5
CDR3nt: TGTGCCAGCAGTCGGCAGAACACCGGGGAGCTGTTTTTT
CDR3aa: CASSRQNTGELFF

abundance: -
d_gene: TRBD1
j_gene: TRBJ2-7
v_gene: TRBV6-1
CDR3nt: TGTGCCAGCAGTGAAGGCGAAGGGGGCAACGAGCAGTACTTC
CDR3aa: CASSEGEGGNEQYF

abundance: -
d_gene: -
j_gene: TRBJ1-2
v_gene: TRBV21-1
CDR3nt: TGTGCCAGCAGCAAACGTCGTATCGGAGGGGTCTATGGCTACACCTTC
CDR3aa: CASSKRRIGGVYGYTF

abundance: -
d_gene: TRBD2
j_gene: TRBJ2-3
v_gene: TRBV5-4
CDR3nt: TGTGCCAGCAGCCCTCGGACTAGCGGGGCAGATACGCAGTATTTT
CDR3aa: CASSPRTSGADTQYF

abundance: -
d_gene: TRBD1
j_gene: TRBJ1-2
v_gene: TRBV6-5
CDR3nt: TGTGCCAGCAGTGGACAGGCGATCTATGGCTACACCTTC
CDR3aa: CASSGQAIYGYTF

abundance: -
d_gene: TRBD2
j_gene: TRBJ2-2
v_gene: TRBV7-3
CDR3nt: TGTGCCAGCAGCTTTCTACCTAGCGGGGGGATTAACACCGGGGAGCTGTTTTTT
CDR3aa: CASSFLPSGGINTGELFF

abundance: once
d_gene: TRBD1
j_gene: TRBJ1-1
v_gene: TRBV18
CDR3nt: TGTGCCAGCTCACCGGGACAGGGTGTTTATGAAGCTTTCTTT
CDR3aa: CASSPGQGVYEAFF

abundance: -
d_gene: -
j_gene: TRBJ2-5
v_gene: TRBV15
CDR3nt: TGTGCCACCAGCAGAGACAGGCAAGAGGTATCCCAGTACTTC
CDR3aa: CATSRDRQEVSQYF

abundance: once
d_gene: -
j_gene: TRBJ1-4
v_gene: TRBV15
CDR3nt: TGTGCCACCAGCAGGGCTCATGAAAAACTGTTTTTT
CDR3aa: CATSRAHEKLFF

abundance: once
d_gene: -
j_gene: TRBJ2-3
v_gene: TRBV29-1
CDR3nt: TGCAGTACTAAGGGGGGCCGACTAGATACGCAGTATTTT
CDR3aa: CSTKGGRLDTQYF

abundance: -
d_gene: -
j_gene: TRBJ1-5
v_gene: TRBV11-2
CDR3nt: TGTGCCAGCAGCCAGAGCGGATATCAGCCCCAGCATTTT
CDR3aa: CASSQSGYQPQHF

abundance: -
d_gene: TRBD2
j_gene: TRBJ2-3
v_gene: TRBV6-4
CDR3nt: TGTGCCAGCAGTGAGGGACTAGAGACAGATACGCAGTATTTT
CDR3aa: CASSEGLETDTQYF

abundance: -
d_gene: TRBD1
j_gene: TRBJ1-1
v_gene: TRBV2
CDR3nt: TGTGCCAGCAGTGAATGGACAGGGAAGAACACTGAAGCTTTCTTT
CDR3aa: CASSEWTGKNTEAFF

abundance: -
d_gene: TRBD1
j_gene: TRBJ2-7
v_gene: TRBV19
CDR3nt: TGTGCCAGTAGTATTCAGTCTTGGGGACAGGGTGTCTACGAGCAGTACTTC
CDR3aa: CASSIQSWGQGVYEQYF

abundance: -
d_gene: -
j_gene: TRBJ1-3
v_gene: TRBV6-5
CDR3nt: TGTGCCAGCAGTTATAGTGACAGTGGCACCATATATTTT
CDR3aa: CASSYSDSGTIYF

abundance: -
d_gene: TRBD1
j_gene: TRBJ1-2
v_gene: TRBV7-8
CDR3nt: TGTGCCAGCAGCCCTGCCCTGGACAGGTCGCATGGCTACACCTTC
CDR3aa: CASSPALDRSHGYTF

abundance: -
d_gene: TRBD1
j_gene: TRBJ1-2
v_gene: TRBV28
CDR3nt: TGTGCCAGCAGTTTAGCATGGGACAGGGGGCAGTATGGCTACACCTTC
CDR3aa: CASSLAWDRGQYGYTF

abundance: once
d_gene: -
j_gene: TRBJ2-7
v_gene: TRBV10-1
CDR3nt: TGCGCCAGCAGAATGGCCAACTACGAGCAGTACTTC
CDR3aa: CASRMANYEQYF

abundance: -
d_gene: -
j_gene: TRBJ1-2
v_gene: TRBV19
CDR3nt: TGTGCCAGTAACCCATCGACAGGCCCGGGGGGCTACACCTTC
CDR3aa: CASNPSTGPGGYTF

abundance: -
d_gene: -
j_gene: TRBJ2-7
v_gene: TRBV10-2
CDR3nt: TGCGCCAGCAGACAAACAGTCTCCTACGAGCAGTACTTC
CDR3aa: CASRQTVSYEQYF

abundance: -
d_gene: -
j_gene: TRBJ1-2
v_gene: TRBV28
CDR3nt: TGTGCCAGCAGCACCGCCGGGGGCAACTATGGCTACACCTTC
CDR3aa: CASSTAGGNYGYTF

abundance: -
d_gene: TRBD2
j_gene: TRBJ2-5
v_gene: TRBV7-8
CDR3nt: TGTGCCAGCAGCTACATACGGGGGGAAGAGACCCAGTACTTC
CDR3aa: CASSYIRGEETQYF

abundance: -
d_gene: -
j_gene: TRBJ2-1
v_gene: TRBV25-1
CDR3nt: TGTGCCAGCAGTACCTACAATGAGCAGTTCTTC
CDR3aa: CASSTYNEQFF

abundance: -
d_gene: TRBD1
j_gene: TRBJ1-1
v_gene: TRBV6-1
CDR3nt: TGTGCCAGCAGTCCCGGGACAGGGGGCGCTTTCTTT
CDR3aa: CASSPGTGGAFF

abundance: -
d_gene: -
j_gene: TRBJ1-5
v_gene: TRBV5-8
CDR3nt: TGTGCCAGCAGCCCCTACAGAGCCAATCAGCCCCAGCATTTT
CDR3aa: CASSPYRANQPQHF

abundance: -
d_gene: -
j_gene: TRBJ1-5
v_gene: TRBV30
CDR3nt: TGTGCCTGGAGGTCTCCCTGTTGGCAGCCCCAGCATTTT
CDR3aa: CAWRSPCWQPQHF

abundance: -
d_gene: TRBD2
j_gene: TRBJ2-1
v_gene: TRBV7-3
CDR3nt: TGTGCCAGCAGCTTAGCGGGGGGGCCGTACAATGAGCAGTTCTTC
CDR3aa: CASSLAGGPYNEQFF

abundance: -
d_gene: TRBD1
j_gene: TRBJ2-2
v_gene: TRBV9
CDR3nt: TGTGCCAGCAGCTTAAGACAGGGGGGCACCGGGGAGCTGTTTTTT
CDR3aa: CASSLRQGGTGELFF

abundance: once
d_gene: TRBD1
j_gene: TRBJ1-2
v_gene: TRBV7-2
CDR3nt: TGTGCCAGCAGCTTGGGGGGACAGGGGGCAACCCCCCACTATGGCTACACCTTC
CDR3aa: CASSLGGQGATPHYGYTF

abundance: -
d_gene: -
j_gene: TRBJ1-2
v_gene: TRBV7-9
CDR3nt: TGTGCCAGCAGCTATGCCGGGGCCTATGGCTACACCTTC
CDR3aa: CASSYAGAYGYTF

abundance: -
d_gene: TRBD1
j_gene: TRBJ2-1
v_gene: TRBV2
CDR3nt: TGTGCCAGCGTCAACCAGGGGGACAATGAGCAGTTCTTC
CDR3aa: CASVNQGDNEQFF

abundance: -
d_gene: -
j_gene: TRBJ2-6
v_gene: TRBV6-5
CDR3nt: TGTGCCAGCAGTTACTCCCCCGGGGCCAACGTCCTGACTTTC
CDR3aa: CASSYSPGANVLTF

abundance: -
d_gene: -
j_gene: TRBJ1-1
v_gene: TRBV6-5
CDR3nt: TGTGCCAGCGGGAGGGGCCAACCACCCAACACTGAAGCTTTCTTT
CDR3aa: CASGRGQPPNTEAFF

abundance: once
d_gene: -
j_gene: TRBJ1-1
v_gene: TRBV6-1
CDR3nt: TGTGCCAGCAGTGAAGCGGGGGAAGCTTTCTTT
CDR3aa: CASSEAGEAFF

abundance: -
d_gene: -
j_gene: TRBJ1-2
v_gene: TRBV29-1
CDR3nt: TGCAGCGTTGACAGGGAGGATAACTATGGCTACACCTTC
CDR3aa: CSVDREDNYGYTF

abundance: -
d_gene: -
j_gene: TRBJ1-1
v_gene: TRBV10-3
CDR3nt: TGTGCCATCAGTGAGTCGTCGCCAGGGGAGCAGGTTGAAGCTTTCTTT
CDR3aa: CAISESSPGEQVEAFF

abundance: -
d_gene: -
j_gene: TRBJ1-1
v_gene: TRBV11-2
CDR3nt: TGTGCCAGCAGCTCGATGCTGGGGGGGCAAACTGAAGCTTTCTTT
CDR3aa: CASSSMLGGQTEAFF

abundance: few
d_gene: -
j_gene: TRBJ2-5
v_gene: TRBV11-3
CDR3nt: TGTGCCAGCAGCCCCCGGATGGGGGAGACCCAGTACTTC
CDR3aa: CASSPRMGETQYF

abundance: -
d_gene: -
j_gene: TRBJ1-5
v_gene: TRBV6-6
CDR3nt: TGTGCCAGCAGTTACGAGGCCCGGTCGAGCAATCAGCCCCAGCATTTT
CDR3aa: CASSYEARSSNQPQHF